This TCR beta chain is from a study of CD8+ T cells in alopecia areata. Trimming cost V 5 bases and J 4 bases, with 14 bases left between them. This CDR3 is 13 amino acids long. Germline V CDR1 and CDR2: SQVTM, ANQGSEA. General study findings and limits: Links between baseline CD8+ expansion and response need larger treated cohorts. Scalp clonality dropped significantly under tofacitinib, as did expanded CD8+ top-100 clones.

RNA extraction and reverse transcription yielded cDNA as sequencing template. The protocol was immunoSEQ multiplex PCR, while the TCRdb copy is restricted to in-frame clones and leaves out a portion. The data show about 190,000 clones, about 60% seen once. The treatment: oral pan-JAK inhibitor, 5-10 mg twice daily. About this clone itself: Its matching antigen is unknown.

This clonotype originated in a human donor with alopecia areata. The rearrangement links TRBV29-1 to TRBJ1-2; D is unresolved. The material was CD8+ T cells sorted from blood, obtained at week 24, from a patient treated with tofacitinib. The CDR3 is CSVRLALVYGYTF. The CDR3 coding sequence is TGCAGCGTTCGGCTTGCACTCGTCTATGGCTACACCTTC.